Listed below are T cell receptor beta chains from one sample, sequenced in a study of shared clonotypes between healthy human individuals. The repertoire was sequenced with immunoSEQ multiplex PCR; TCRdb's copy has only in-frame clones and lacks some. The table records more than 2,000,000 clones, around 94% of them present only once. Sequencing was done on a sample of naive CD4+ T cells sorted from blood. The receptors derive from a man aged 18 to 35 in good health. Each CDR3 is given with its conserved first and last residue. For some rows the clone size is stated as once, few or many, or as a class when expanded; others skip it.

v_call,clone_size,cdr3_aa
TRBV14,once,CASSQFYGGEQFF
TRBV25-1,.,CASSARDITDTQYF
TRBV6-5,.,CASSYLPTDNQPQHF
TRBV18,.,CASSPGQTSEAFF
TRBV13,.,CASSPRQGRNNEQFF
TRBV7-9,.,CASSLDGNEAFF
TRBV19,.,CASSPEGGYNEQFF
TRBV5-1,.,CASGDPGQSSYEQYF
TRBV5-6,.,CASNPRTNTEAFF
TRBV19,.,CATSWQGTSPLHF
TRBV6-1,.,CASSGQGMVETQYF
TRBV29-1,.,CSVFVAGVYNEQFF
TRBV6-4,.,CASSEVLGQQGNQPQHF
TRBV5-6,.,CASSFGGNYGYTF
TRBV5-1,once,CASSLVGGRGSYEQYF